The sequence of this T cell receptor beta chain was determined in a study of response to subunit inactivated influenza vaccine. CDR1 and CDR2 (germline): SGHTA, FQGNSA. CDR3 length equals 14 residues. With 3 bases removed from V and 4 bases from J, the gap between germline ends came to 12 bases. MiXCR was run by TCRdb on the RT-PCR reads, yielding one entry per CDR3 protein. Of 750,000 to 850,000 distinct CDR3 sequences detected, approximately 17% appear once; the ten largest clones hold roughly 11%. This clonotype has only a few counts. Specimen: PBMCs from blood, collected more than 4 days after vaccination. The source of this sequence is a man aged 50 to 59 who received an inactivated influenza vaccine. V and J are TRBV7-2 and TRBJ1-1, with D unclear. The chain's CDR3 is CASSFVPGSTEAFF. CDR3 DNA sequence: TGTGCCAGCAGCTTTGTGCCGGGGAGCACTGAAGCTTTCTTT. The variable domain in full, completed from reference TRBV7-2 and TRBJ1-1, reads GAGVSQSPSNKVTEKGKDVELRCDPISGHTALYWYRQSLGQGLEFLIYFQGNSAPDKSGLPSDRFSAERTGGSVSTLTIQRTQQEDSAVYLCASSFVPGSTEAFFGQGTRLTVV.